The source of this TCR beta chain is a study of Graves' ophthalmopathy and Graves' hyperthyroidism. V dropped 5 bases and J dropped 5 bases, with 9 bases sitting between them. CDR1 MDHEN and CDR2 SYDVKM come from the germline V gene. The CDR3 length is 12 residues. RNA transcripts were the template, and TCR beta CDR3 regions were amplified from them. Investigators did first-round RT-PCR with HTBI primers, then second-round multiplex PCR. TCRdb processed the multiplex PCR reads anew with MiXCR; each CDR3 protein has one entry. The data contain 500,000 to 700,000 distinct CDR3 sequences, roughly 20% of them seen just once; the ten biggest clones take up 7.1%. This clonotype was counted many times.

V gene TRBV28 combines with J gene TRBJ1-2; D is perhaps TRBD1 (6 bases). Sequencing was carried out using peripheral blood. This sequence was found in a woman aged 18-29 years with stable Graves' hyperthyroidism. Some clones in this sample may be carry-over from other donors' samples. The CDR3 DNA sequence: TGTGCCAGCAGTCTGGACAGATATGGCTACACCTTC. Translating it yields CASSLDRYGYTF.